A selection of T cell receptor beta chains follows, all from one sample in a study of graft-versus-host responses after intestinal transplantation. No cognate antigen is known for these TCRs. Sequencing used immunoSEQ multiplex PCR; TCRdb keeps in-frame clones, though not all of them. The table records some 39,000 clones, 85% to 95% of them present only once. This sample comprised unstimulated CD8+ T cells sorted from spleen or lymph node cells, obtained before transplant. The receptors come from a human donor who was the organ donor for an intestinal transplant. The CDR3 runs from the conserved cysteine through the conserved F or W. Each record gives: clone size, V gene, J gene, CDR3 length, D gene, CDR3 DNA, CDR3 protein. The D gene is left open where the match is weak. Some rows have no size entry. The others give once, few or many, or a class for an expanded clone.

clone_size: -; v_call: TRBV2; j_call: TRBJ2-1; cdr3_length: 12; d_call: -; cdr3_nt: TGTGCCAGCAGATCCCACGGCAATGAGCAGTTCTTC; cdr3_aa: CASRSHGNEQFF
clone_size: -; v_call: TRBV5-1; j_call: TRBJ2-5; cdr3_length: 13; d_call: -; cdr3_nt: TGCGCCAGCAGCTTGCGTCCGCAAGAGACCCAGTACTTC; cdr3_aa: CASSLRPQETQYF
clone_size: -; v_call: TRBV5-7; j_call: TRBJ2-3; cdr3_length: 17; d_call: TRBD2; cdr3_nt: TGTGCCAGCAGCTCTTACGGACTAGCCGAAAGCACAGATACGCAGTATTTT; cdr3_aa: CASSSYGLAESTDTQYF
clone_size: -; v_call: TRBV2; j_call: TRBJ1-1; cdr3_length: 12; d_call: -; cdr3_nt: TGTGCCAGCAGGTATGAGCTGGGTGAAGCTTTCTTT; cdr3_aa: CASRYELGEAFF
clone_size: -; v_call: TRBV10-3; j_call: TRBJ2-3; cdr3_length: 15; d_call: TRBD2; cdr3_nt: TGTGCCATCGGAACTAGCGGGGAAAGCACAGATACGCAGTATTTT; cdr3_aa: CAIGTSGESTDTQYF
clone_size: -; v_call: TRBV27; j_call: TRBJ2-7; cdr3_length: 14; d_call: -; cdr3_nt: TGTGCCAGCAGCTCCGGCCTCTCGTCCTACGAGCAGTACTTC; cdr3_aa: CASSSGLSSYEQYF
clone_size: -; v_call: TRBV5-4; j_call: TRBJ2-7; cdr3_length: 16; d_call: -; cdr3_nt: TGTGCCAGCAGCCCATTAGGTGGACAGCGCCCCTACGAGCAGTACTTC; cdr3_aa: CASSPLGGQRPYEQYF
clone_size: -; v_call: TRBV5-1; j_call: TRBJ2-1; cdr3_length: 15; d_call: -; cdr3_nt: TGCGCCAGCAGCTTGGCACAGGGAGGGATAAATGAGCAGTTCTTC; cdr3_aa: CASSLAQGGINEQFF
clone_size: -; v_call: TRBV7-2; j_call: TRBJ1-2; cdr3_length: 14; d_call: -; cdr3_nt: TGTGCCAGCAGCTTTTACGGCAGGCCGTATGGCTACACCTTC; cdr3_aa: CASSFYGRPYGYTF
clone_size: -; v_call: TRBV30; j_call: TRBJ2-1; cdr3_length: 13; d_call: TRBD2; cdr3_nt: TGTGCCTGGAGCCTAGCGGGGGGGAATGAGCAGTTCTTC; cdr3_aa: CAWSLAGGNEQFF
clone_size: once; v_call: TRBV11-2; j_call: TRBJ1-6; cdr3_length: 15; d_call: -; cdr3_nt: TGTGCCAGCAGCTTAAAGGCAGTCAATAATTCACCCCTCCACTTT; cdr3_aa: CASSLKAVNNSPLHF
clone_size: -; v_call: TRBV19; j_call: TRBJ2-7; cdr3_length: 15; d_call: TRBD1; cdr3_nt: TGTGCCAGTTCACCGGGACAGGGGGCCTCCTACGAGCAGTACTTC; cdr3_aa: CASSPGQGASYEQYF
clone_size: -; v_call: TRBV11-1; j_call: TRBJ1-2; cdr3_length: 15; d_call: -; cdr3_nt: TGTGCCAGCAGCCCCGGCCCCCTACGTGCCTATGGCTACACCTTC; cdr3_aa: CASSPGPLRAYGYTF
clone_size: -; v_call: TRBV5-4; j_call: TRBJ2-7; cdr3_length: 13; d_call: -; cdr3_nt: TGTGCCAGCAGCTTGGACAGAACCTACGAGCAGTACTTC; cdr3_aa: CASSLDRTYEQYF
clone_size: -; v_call: TRBV7-2; j_call: TRBJ2-3; cdr3_length: 15; d_call: TRBD1; cdr3_nt: TGTGCCAGCAGCTTCGGGACAGGAGACACAGATACGCAGTATTTT; cdr3_aa: CASSFGTGDTDTQYF
clone_size: -; v_call: TRBV29-1; j_call: TRBJ2-1; cdr3_length: 13; d_call: -; cdr3_nt: TGCAGCGCCCGGGGCAGCTCCTACAATGAGCAGTTCTTC; cdr3_aa: CSARGSSYNEQFF
clone_size: -; v_call: TRBV5-4; j_call: TRBJ2-7; cdr3_length: 18; d_call: TRBD2; cdr3_nt: TGTGCCAGCAGCCCGAGCTTTCGCCGGGGGGGCAGCTCAAGTGAGCAGTACTTC; cdr3_aa: CASSPSFRRGGSSSEQYF